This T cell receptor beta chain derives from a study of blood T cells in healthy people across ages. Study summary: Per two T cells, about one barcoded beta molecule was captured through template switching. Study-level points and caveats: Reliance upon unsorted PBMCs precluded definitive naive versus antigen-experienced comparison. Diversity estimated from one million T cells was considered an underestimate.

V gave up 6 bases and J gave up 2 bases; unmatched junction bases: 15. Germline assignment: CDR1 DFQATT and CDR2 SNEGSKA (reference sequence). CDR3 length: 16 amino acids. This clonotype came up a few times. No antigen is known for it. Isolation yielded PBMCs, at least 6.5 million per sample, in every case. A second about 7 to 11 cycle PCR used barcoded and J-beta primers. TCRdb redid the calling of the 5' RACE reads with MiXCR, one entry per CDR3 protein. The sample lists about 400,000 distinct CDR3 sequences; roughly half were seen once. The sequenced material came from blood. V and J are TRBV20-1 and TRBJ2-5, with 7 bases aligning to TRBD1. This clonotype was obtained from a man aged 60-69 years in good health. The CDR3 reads CSAWDRTSSLQETQYF. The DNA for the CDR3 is TGCAGTGCGTGGGACAGAACGAGCTCACTTCAAGAGACCCAGTACTTC.